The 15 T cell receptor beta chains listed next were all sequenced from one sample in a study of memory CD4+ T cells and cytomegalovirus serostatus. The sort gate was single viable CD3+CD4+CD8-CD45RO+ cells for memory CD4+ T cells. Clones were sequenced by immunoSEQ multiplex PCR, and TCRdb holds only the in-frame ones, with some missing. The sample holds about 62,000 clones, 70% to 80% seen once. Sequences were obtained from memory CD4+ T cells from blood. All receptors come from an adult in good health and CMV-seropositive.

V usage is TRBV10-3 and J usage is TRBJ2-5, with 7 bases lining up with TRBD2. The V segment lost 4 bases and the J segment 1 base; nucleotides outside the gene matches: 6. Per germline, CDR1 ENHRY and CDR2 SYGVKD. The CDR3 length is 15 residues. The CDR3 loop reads CAISVGGGTQETQYF. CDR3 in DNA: TGTGCCATCAGTGTAGGCGGGGGAACCCAAGAGACCCAGTACTTC.

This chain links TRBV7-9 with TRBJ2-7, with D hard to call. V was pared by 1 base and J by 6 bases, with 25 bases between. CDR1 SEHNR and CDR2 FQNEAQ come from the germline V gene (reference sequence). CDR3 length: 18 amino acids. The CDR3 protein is CASSLGFFSQTRLGEQYF. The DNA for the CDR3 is TGTGCCAGCAGCTTAGGATTTTTTAGCCAGACCCGTCTTGGCGAGCAGTACTTC. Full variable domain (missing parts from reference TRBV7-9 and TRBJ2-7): DTGVSQNPRHKITKRGQNVTFRCDPISEHNRLYWYRQTLGQGPEFLTYFQNEAQLEKSRLLSDRFSAERPKGSFSTLEIQRTEQGDSAMYLCASSLGFFSQTRLGEQYFGPGTRLTVT.

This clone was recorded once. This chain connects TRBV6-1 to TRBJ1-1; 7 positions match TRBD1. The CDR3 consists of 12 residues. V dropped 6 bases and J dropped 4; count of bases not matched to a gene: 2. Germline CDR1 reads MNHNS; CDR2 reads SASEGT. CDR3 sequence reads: CASRTGATEAFF. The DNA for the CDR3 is TGTGCCAGCAGAACAGGGGCCACTGAAGCTTTCTTT.

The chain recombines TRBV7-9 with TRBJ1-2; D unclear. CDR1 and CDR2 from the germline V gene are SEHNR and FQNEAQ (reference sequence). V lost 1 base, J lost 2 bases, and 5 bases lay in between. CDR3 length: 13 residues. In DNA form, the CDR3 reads TGTGCCAGCAGCTTAGGCCAGAACTATGGCTACACCTTC. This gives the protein CASSLGQNYGYTF.

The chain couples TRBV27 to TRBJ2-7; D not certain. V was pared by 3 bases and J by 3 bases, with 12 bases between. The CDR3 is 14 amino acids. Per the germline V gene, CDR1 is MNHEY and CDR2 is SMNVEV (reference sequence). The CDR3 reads CASSFRPPYYEQYF. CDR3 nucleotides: TGTGCCAGCAGTTTCAGACCGCCTTACTACGAGCAGTACTTC.

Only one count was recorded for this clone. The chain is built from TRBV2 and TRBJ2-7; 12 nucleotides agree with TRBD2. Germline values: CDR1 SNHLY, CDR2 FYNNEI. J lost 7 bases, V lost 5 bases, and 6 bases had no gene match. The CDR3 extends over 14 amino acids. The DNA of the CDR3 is TGTGCCAGCAGTTCGCTAGCGGGGGGGTTTGAGCAGTACTTC. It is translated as CASSSLAGGFEQYF.

CDR3 sequence reads: CTSSQDFRQRTNYGYTF. In DNA, the CDR3 is TGCACCAGCAGCCAAGATTTCCGTCAACGGACTAACTATGGCTACACCTTC. The J gene is TRBJ1-2, the V gene TRBV1. TRBV1 corresponds to a pseudogene. The CDR3 is made up of 17 amino acids.

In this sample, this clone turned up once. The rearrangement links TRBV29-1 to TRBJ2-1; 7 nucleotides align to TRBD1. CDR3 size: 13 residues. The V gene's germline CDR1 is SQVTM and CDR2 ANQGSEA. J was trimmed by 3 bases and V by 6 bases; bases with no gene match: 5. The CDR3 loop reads CSVEGALYNEQFF. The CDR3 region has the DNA TGCAGCGTCGAGGGGGCCCTCTACAATGAGCAGTTCTTC.

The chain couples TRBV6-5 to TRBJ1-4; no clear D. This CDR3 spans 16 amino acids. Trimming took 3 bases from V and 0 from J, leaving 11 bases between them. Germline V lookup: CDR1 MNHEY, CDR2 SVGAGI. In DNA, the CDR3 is TGTGCCAGCAGTTATCGTAACTCTCCAACTAATGAAAAACTGTTTTTT. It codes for CASSYRNSPTNEKLFF.

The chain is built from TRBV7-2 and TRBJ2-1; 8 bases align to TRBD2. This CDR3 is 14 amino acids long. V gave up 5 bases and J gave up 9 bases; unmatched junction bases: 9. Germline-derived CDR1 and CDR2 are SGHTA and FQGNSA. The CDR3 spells CASSPGLDKSEQFF. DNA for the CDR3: TGTGCCAGCAGCCCGGGACTAGACAAGAGTGAGCAGTTCTTC.

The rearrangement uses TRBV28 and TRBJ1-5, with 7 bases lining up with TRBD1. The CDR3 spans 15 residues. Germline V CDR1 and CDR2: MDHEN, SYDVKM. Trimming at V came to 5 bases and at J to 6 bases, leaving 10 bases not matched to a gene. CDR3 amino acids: CASSTGAGGAQPQHF. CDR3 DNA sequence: TGTGCCAGCAGTACAGGGGCGGGGGGGGCTCAGCCCCAGCATTTT.

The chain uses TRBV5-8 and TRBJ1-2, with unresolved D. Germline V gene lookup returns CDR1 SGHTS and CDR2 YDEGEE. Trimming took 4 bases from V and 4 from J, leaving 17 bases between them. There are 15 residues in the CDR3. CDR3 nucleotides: TGTGCCAGCAGCCGACCGGGGATGGTGAGCTATGGCTACACCTTC. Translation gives CASSRPGMVSYGYTF. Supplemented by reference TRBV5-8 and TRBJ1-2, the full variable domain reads EAGVTQSPTHLIKTRGQQATLRCSPISGHTSVYWYQQALGLGLQFLLWYDEGEERNRGNFPPRFSGRQFPNYSSELNVNALELEDSALYLCASSRPGMVSYGYTFGSGTRLTVV.

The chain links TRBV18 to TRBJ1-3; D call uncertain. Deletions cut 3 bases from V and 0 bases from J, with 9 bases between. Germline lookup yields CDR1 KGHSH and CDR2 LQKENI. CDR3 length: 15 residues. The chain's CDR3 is CASSPPGFSGNTIYF. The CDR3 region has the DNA TGTGCCAGCTCACCCCCGGGTTTCTCTGGAAACACCATATATTTT.

The CDR3, as DNA: TGCGCCAGCAGCTGGGGGTCCACGAACACTGAAGCTTTCTTT. It codes for CASSWGSTNTEAFF. V usage is TRBV5-1 and J usage is TRBJ1-1; perhaps TRBD1 as D (5 bases). CDR1 and CDR2 from the germline V gene are SGHRS and YFSETQ. The ends were cut back, 3 bases at V and 1 base at J, with 10 bases in the middle. This CDR3 spans 14 amino acids.

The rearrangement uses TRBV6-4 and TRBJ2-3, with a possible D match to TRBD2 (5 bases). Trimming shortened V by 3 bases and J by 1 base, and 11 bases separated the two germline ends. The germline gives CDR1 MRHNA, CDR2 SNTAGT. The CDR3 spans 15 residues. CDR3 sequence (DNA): TGTGCCAGCAGTGAGAGGGATAGGGGCACAGATACGCAGTATTTT. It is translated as CASSERDRGTDTQYF.